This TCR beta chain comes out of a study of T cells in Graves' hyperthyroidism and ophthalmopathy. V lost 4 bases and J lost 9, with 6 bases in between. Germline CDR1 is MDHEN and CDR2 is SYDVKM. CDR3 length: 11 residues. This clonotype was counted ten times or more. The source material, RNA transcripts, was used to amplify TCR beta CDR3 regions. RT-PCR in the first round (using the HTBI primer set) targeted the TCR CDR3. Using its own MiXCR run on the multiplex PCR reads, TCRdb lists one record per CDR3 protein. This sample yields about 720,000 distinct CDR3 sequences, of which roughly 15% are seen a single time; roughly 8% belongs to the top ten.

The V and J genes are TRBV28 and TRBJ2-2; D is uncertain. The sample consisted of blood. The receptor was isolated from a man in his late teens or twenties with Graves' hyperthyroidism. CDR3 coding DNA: TGTGCCAGCAGTTCCCCCCGGGAGCTGTTTTTT. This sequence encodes CASSSPRELFF.